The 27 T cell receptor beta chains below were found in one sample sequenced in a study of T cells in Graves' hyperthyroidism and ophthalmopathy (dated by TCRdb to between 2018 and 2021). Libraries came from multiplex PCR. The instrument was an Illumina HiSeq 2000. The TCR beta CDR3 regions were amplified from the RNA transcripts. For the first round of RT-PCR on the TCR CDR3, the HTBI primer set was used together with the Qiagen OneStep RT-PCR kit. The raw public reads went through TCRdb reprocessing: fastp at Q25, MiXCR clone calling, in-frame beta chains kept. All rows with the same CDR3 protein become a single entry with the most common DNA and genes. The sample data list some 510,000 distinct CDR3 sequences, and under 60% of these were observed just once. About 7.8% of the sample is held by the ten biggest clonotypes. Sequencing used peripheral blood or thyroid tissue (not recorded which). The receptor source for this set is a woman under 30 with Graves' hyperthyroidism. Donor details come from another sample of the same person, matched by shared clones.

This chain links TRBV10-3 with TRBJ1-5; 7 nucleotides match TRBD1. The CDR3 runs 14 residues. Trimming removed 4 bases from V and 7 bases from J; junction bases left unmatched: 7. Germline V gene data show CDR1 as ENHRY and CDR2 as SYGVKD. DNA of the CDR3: TGTGCCATCAGTGCAAGGGGGCGAGGGCAGCCCCAGCATTTT. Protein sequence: CAISARGRGQPQHF.

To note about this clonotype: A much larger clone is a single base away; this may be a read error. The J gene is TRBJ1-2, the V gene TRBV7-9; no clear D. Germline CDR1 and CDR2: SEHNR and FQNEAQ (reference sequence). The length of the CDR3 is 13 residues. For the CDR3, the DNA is TGTACCAGCAGCTCGTCGGGGAACTATGGCTACACCTTC. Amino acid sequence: CTSSSSGNYGYTF.

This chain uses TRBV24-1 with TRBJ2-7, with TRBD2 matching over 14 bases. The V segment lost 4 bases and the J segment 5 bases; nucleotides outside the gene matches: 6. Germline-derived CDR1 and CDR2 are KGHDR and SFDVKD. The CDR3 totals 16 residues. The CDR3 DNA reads TGTGCCACCAGTGACCCGACTAGCGGGAGGGGCGACGAGCAGTACTTC. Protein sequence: CATSDPTSGRGDEQYF.

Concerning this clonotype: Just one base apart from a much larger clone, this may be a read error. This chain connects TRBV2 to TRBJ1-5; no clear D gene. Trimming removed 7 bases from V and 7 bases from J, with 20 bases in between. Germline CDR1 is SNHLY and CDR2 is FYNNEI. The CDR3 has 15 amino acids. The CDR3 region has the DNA TGTGCCAGCAATGATCTGGGTCAGACGGTCCAGCCCCAGCATTTT. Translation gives CASNDLGQTVQPQHF.

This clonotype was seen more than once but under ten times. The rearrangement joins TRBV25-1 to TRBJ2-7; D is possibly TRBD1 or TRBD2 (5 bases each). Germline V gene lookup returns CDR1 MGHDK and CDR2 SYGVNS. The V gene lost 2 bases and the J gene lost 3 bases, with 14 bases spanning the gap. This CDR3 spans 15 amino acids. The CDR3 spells CASSEIGSRGYEQYF. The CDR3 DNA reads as TGTGCCAGCAGTGAAATAGGGTCGAGGGGCTACGAGCAGTACTTC.

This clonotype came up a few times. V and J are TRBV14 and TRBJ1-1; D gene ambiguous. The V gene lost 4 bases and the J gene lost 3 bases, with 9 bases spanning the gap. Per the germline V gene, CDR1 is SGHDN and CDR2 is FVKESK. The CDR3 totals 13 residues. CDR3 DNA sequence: TGTGCCAGCAGCCCTTTCGAGTACACTGAAGCTTTCTTT. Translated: CASSPFEYTEAFF.

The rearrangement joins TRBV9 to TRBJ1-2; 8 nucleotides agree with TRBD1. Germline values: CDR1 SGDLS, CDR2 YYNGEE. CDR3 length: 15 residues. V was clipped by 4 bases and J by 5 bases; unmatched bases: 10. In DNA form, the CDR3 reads TGTGCCAGCAGCCAGGGGACAGGTCTGGAGTATGGCTACACCTTC. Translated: CASSQGTGLEYGYTF.

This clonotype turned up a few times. CDR3 region: CASRLDRGPYEQYF. CDR3 coding DNA: TGTGCCAGCAGACTGGACAGGGGGCCCTACGAGCAGTACTTC. The chain recombines TRBV2 with TRBJ2-7; TRBD1 aligns across 11 bases. V was pared by 6 bases and J by 2 bases, with 3 bases of the junction left unmatched. The CDR3 runs 14 residues. The germline CDR1 and CDR2 sequences are SNHLY and FYNNEI.

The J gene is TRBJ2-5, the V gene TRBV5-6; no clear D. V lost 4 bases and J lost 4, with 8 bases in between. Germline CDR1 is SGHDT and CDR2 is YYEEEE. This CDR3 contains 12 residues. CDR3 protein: CASSRMAETQYF. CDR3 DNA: TGTGCCAGCAGCAGAATGGCAGAGACCCAGTACTTC. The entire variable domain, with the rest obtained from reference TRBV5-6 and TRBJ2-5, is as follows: DAGVTQSPTHLIKTRGQQVTLRCSPKSGHDTVSWYQQALGQGPQFIFQYYEEEERQRGNFPDRFSGHQFPNYSSELNVNALLLGDSALYLCASSRMAETQYFGPGTRLLVL.

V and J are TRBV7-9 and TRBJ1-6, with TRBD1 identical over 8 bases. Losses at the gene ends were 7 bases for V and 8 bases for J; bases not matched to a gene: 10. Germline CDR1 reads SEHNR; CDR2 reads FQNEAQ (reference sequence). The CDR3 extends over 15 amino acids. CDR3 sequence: CASKRTGWMDSPLHF. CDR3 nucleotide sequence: TGTGCCAGCAAACGGACAGGGTGGATGGATTCACCCCTCCACTTT.

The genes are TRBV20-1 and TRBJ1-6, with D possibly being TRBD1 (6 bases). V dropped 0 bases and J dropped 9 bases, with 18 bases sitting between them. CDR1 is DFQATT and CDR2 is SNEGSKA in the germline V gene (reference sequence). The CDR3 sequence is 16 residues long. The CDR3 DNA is TGCAGTGCTAGAGAAGCTTTAGGGGGTCAGGGTTCACCCCTCCACTTT. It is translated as CSAREALGGQGSPLHF.

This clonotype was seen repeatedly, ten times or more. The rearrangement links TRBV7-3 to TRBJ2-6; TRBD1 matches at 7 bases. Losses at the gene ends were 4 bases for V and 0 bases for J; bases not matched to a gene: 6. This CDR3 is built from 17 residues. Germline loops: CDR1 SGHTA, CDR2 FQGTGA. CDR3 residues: CASSSGTESSGANVLTF. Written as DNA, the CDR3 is TGTGCCAGCAGCTCCGGGACAGAGAGCTCTGGGGCCAACGTCCTGACTTTC.

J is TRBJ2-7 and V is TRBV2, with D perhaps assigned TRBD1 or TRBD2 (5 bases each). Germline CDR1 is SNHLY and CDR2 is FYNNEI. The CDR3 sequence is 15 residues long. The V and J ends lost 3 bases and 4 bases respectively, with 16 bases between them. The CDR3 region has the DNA TGTGCCAGCAGTGACCCCGGGACGGTTCTTTACGAGCAGTACTTC. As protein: CASSDPGTVLYEQYF.

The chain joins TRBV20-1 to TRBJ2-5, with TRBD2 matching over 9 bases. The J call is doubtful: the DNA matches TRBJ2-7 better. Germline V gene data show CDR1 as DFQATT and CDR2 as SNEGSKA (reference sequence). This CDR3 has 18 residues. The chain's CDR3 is CSARASLGVASGNYEQYF. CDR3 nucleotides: TGCAGTGCTAGAGCCAGCTTGGGGGTGGCTAGCGGGAACTACGAGCAGTACTTC.

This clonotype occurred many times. CDR3 sequence: CASSYSGSHHEQYF. CDR3 DNA sequence: TGTGCCAGCAGCTATAGCGGGAGTCACCACGAGCAGTACTTC. The chain couples TRBV7-9 to TRBJ2-7; 9 nucleotides align to TRBD2. The CDR3 runs to 14 residues. The ends lost 4 bases at V and 5 bases at J; junction bases unmatched: 6. Germline CDR1 SEHNR, CDR2 FQNEAQ (reference sequence).

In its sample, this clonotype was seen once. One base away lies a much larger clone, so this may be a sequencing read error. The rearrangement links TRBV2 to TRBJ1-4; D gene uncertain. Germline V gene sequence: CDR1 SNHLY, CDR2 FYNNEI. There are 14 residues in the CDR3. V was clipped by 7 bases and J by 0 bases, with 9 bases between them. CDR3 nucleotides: TGTGCCAGCACCCCCGAGGCAACTAATGAAAAACTGTTTTTT. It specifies CASTPEATNEKLFF.

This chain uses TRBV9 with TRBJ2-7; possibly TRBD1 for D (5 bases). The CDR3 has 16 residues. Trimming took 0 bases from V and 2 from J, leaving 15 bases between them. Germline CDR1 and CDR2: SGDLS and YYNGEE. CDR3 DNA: TGTGCCAGCAGCGTAGCAGGGTTGGTCGTACCCTACGAGCAGTACTTC. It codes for CASSVAGLVVPYEQYF. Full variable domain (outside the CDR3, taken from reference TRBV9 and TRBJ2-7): DSGVTQTPKHLITATGQRVTLRCSPRSGDLSVYWYQQSLDQGLQFLIQYYNGEERAKGNILERFSAQQFPDLHSELNLSSLELGDSALYFCASSVAGLVVPYEQYFGPGTRLTVT.

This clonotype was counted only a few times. Here the CDR3 reads CASSQWHRAHSPLHF. CDR3 nucleotides: TGTGCCAGCAGCCAATGGCACAGGGCGCATTCACCCCTCCACTTT. The chain is built from TRBV9 and TRBJ1-6; D is possibly TRBD1 (6 bases). The CDR3 loop spans 15 amino acids. V lost 4 bases and J lost 8, with 16 bases in between. CDR1 is SGDLS and CDR2 is YYNGEE in the germline V gene.

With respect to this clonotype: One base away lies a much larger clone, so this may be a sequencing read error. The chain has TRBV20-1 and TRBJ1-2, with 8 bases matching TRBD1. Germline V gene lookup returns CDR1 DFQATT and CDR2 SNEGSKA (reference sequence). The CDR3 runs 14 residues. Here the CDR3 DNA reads TGCAGTGCCATCAGGGGGCAGGGGGACTATGACTACACCTTC. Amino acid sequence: CSAIRGQGDYDYTF.

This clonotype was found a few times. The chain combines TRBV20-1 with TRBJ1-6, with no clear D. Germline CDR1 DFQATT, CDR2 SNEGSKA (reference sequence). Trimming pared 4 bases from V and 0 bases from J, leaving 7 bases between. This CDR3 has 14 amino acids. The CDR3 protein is CSAMTSSYNSPLHF. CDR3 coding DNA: TGCAGTGCTATGACGAGCTCCTATAATTCACCCCTCCACTTT.

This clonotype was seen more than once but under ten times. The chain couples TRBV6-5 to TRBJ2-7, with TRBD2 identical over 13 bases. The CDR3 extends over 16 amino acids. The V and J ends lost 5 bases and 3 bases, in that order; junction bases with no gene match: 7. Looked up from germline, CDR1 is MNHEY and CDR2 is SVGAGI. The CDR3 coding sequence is TGTGCCAGCAGTACGGGACTAGCGGGATCTTACTACGAGCAGTACTTC. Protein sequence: CASSTGLAGSYYEQYF.

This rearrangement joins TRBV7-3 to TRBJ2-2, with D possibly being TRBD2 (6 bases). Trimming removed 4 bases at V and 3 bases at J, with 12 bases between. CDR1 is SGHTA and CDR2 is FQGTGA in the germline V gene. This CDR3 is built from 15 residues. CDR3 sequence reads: CASSSRDSYTGELFF. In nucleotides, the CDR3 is TGTGCCAGCAGCTCGCGGGACTCCTACACCGGGGAGCTGTTTTTT.

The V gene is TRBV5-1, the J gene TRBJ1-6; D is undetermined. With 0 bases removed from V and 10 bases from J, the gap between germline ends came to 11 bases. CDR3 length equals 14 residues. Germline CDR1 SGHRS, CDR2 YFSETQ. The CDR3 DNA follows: TGCGCCAGCAGCTTGGAAGGGTACGAATCACCCCTCCACTTT. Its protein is CASSLEGYESPLHF.

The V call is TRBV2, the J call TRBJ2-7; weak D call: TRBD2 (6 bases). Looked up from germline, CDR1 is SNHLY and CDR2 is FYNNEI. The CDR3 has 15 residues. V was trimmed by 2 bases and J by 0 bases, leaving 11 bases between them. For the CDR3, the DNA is TGTGCCAGCAGTGAAATCGCTAGCGACTCCTACGAGCAGTACTTC. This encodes CASSEIASDSYEQYF.

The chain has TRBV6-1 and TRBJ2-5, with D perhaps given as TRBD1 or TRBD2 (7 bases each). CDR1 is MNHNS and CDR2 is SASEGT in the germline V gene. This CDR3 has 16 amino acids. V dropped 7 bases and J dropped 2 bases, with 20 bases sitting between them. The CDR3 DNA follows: TGTGCCAGCACCCCTCCAGGGGGGGCCGGACAAGAGACCCAGTACTTC. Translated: CASTPPGGAGQETQYF.

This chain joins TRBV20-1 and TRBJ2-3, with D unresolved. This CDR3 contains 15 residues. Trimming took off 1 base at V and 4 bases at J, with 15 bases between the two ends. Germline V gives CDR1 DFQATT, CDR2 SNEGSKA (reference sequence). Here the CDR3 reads CSARVYGPTADTQYF. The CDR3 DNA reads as TGCAGTGCTAGAGTTTACGGCCCCACAGCAGATACGCAGTATTTT.

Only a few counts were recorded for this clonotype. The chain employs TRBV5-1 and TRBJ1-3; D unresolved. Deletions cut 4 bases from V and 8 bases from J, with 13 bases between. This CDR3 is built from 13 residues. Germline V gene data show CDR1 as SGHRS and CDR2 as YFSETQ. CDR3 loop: CASSRERRDTIYF. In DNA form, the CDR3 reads TGCGCCAGCAGCCGAGAACGTAGGGACACCATATATTTT.